The present TCR beta chain was sequenced within a study of blood T cell repertoires in COVID-19. Study details: The United States, Italy and Spain supplied acute and convalescent COVID-19 samples. The cDNA or gDNA used as material had been derived from T cells, B-cell-depleted T cells, or PBMCs.

Trimming removed 0 bases from V and 9 bases from J; junction bases left unmatched: 6. CDR3 size: 15 residues. CDR1 and CDR2 (germline): LGHNA, YSLEER. Seattle patients were enrolled while actively infected and followed longitudinally. Authors' processing steps: Cell counts per sample came from amplifying reference gene primers. Only in-frame clones appear in the TCRdb table, and some are missing; sequencing was by immunoSEQ multiplex PCR. The D gene and trimming were derived from the DNA, and the V and J assignments and clone size from that table. This table has roughly 320,000 clones, nearly 90% appearing once.

The gene calls are TRBV4-3 and TRBJ2-1; 9 bases match TRBD2. Sequenced material: peripheral blood. This TCR was sampled from a woman in her 30s with COVID-19, enrolled during active disease. The CDR3 here is CASSQEASGVGEQFF. The CDR3 DNA follows: TGCGCCAGCAGCCAAGAGGCTAGCGGGGTAGGTGAGCAGTTCTTC.